What follows describes a single T cell receptor (beta chain). There is no known antigen for this receptor. Per-base quality was not reported, and no clone a single base away is much larger than it. At the junction V is shortened by 1 base and J by 3 bases, with 0 bases in between. The CDR3 holds 12 amino acids from the cysteine to the phenylalanine. CDR3 DNA is the only sequence kept; it has 36 bases, read in frame from the first base. The germline V gene (reference sequence) gives CDR1 as SEHNR and CDR2 as FQNEAQ. These data come from a study of control samples from healthy donors and cancer patients (dated by TCRdb to the early 2020s). The library was built by means of the immunoSEQ multiplex PCR assay. As stored in TCRdb, this immuneACCESS dataset retains in-frame rearrangements with V and J assigned. A fraction of the clones does not appear; measured against another copy, unresolved V genes explain less than half of the discrepancy, and the remainder lacks a known reason. In this sample the table shows 130,000 or so clones, over 75% of which occur a single time. Together, the top ten hold 2.5% to 3.5% of the sample.

The sequenced sample was blood. The chain is assembled from TRBV7-9 and TRBJ2-2; a confident D gene designation cannot be given. The TCR was taken from a man aged 60 to 69 in good health. This receptor has the CDR3 CASSLDTGELFF. The DNA reads as follows: TGTGCCAGCAGCTTAGACACCGGGGAGCTGTTTTTT.